The clone carrying this T cell receptor beta chain was seen many times. The source of the sample is a study of identical twins. This CDR3 contains 16 residues. Germline loops: CDR1 MNHEY, CDR2 SVGAGI. Trimming shortened V by 2 bases and J by 2 bases, and 15 bases separated the two germline ends. In TCRdb, the 5' RACE reads were re-called with MiXCR into one record per CDR3 protein. The sample records approximately 670,000 distinct CDR3 sequences, roughly 6.2% being singletons. Sequencing was performed on naive T cells sorted from blood. This clonotype originated in a man younger than 35 in good health. V is TRBV6-5 and J is TRBJ1-1, with D unclear. CDR3 nucleotides: TGTGCCAGCAGTTACATCTTGTCTGGAGGAAACACTGAAGCTTTCTTT. This translates into CASSYILSGGNTEAFF.